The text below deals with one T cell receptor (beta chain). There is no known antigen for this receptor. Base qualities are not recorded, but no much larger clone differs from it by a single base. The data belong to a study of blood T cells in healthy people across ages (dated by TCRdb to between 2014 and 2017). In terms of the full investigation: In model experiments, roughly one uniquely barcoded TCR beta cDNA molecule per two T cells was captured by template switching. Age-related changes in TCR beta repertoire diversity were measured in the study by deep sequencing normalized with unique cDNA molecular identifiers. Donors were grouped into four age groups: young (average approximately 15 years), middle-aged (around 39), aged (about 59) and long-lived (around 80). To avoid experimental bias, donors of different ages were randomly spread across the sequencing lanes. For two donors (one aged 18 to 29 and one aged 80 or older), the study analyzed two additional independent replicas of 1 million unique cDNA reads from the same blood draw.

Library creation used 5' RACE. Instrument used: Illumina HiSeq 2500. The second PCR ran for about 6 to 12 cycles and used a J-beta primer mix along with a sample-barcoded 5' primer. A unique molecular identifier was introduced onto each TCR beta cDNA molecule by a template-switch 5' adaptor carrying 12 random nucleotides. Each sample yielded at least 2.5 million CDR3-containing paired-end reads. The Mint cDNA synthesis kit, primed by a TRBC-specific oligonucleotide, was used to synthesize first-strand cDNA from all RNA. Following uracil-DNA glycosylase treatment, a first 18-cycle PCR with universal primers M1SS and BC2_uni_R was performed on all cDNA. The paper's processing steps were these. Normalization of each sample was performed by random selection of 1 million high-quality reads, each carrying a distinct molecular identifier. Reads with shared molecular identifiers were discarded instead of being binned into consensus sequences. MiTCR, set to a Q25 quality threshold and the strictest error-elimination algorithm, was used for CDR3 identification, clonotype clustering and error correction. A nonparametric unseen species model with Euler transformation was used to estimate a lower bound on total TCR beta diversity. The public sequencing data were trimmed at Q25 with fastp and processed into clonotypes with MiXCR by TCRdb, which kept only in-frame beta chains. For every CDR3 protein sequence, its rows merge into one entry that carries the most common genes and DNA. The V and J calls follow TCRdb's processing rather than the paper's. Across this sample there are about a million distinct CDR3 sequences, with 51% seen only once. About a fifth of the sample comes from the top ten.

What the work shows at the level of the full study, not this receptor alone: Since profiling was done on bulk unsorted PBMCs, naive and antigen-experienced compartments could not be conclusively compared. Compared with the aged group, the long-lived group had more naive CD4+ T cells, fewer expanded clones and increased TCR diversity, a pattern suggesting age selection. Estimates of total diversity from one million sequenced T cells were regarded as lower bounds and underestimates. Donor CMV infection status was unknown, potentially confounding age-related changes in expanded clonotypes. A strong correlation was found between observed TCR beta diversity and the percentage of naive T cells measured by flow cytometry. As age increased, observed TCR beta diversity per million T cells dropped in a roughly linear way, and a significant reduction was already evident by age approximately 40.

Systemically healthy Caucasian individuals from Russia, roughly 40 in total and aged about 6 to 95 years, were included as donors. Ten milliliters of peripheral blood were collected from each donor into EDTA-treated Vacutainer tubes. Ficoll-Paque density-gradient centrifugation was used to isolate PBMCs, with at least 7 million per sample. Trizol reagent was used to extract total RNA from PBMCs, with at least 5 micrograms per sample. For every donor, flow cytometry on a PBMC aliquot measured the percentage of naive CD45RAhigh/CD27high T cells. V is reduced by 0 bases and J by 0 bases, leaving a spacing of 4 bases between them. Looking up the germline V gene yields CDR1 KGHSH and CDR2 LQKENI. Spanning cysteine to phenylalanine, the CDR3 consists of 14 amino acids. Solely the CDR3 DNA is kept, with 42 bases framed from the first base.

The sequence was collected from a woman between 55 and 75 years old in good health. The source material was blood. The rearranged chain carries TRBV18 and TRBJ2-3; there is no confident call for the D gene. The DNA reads TGTGCCAGCTCACCACCGGTGAGCACAGATACGCAGTATTTT. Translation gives CASSPPVSTDTQYF.